This TCR beta chain was found in a study of cytomegalovirus exposure and HLA in healthy donors. J gave up 0 bases and V 5 bases, and 6 bases lay outside the gene matches. CDR1 is ENHRY and CDR2 is SYGVKD in the germline V gene. The CDR3 is 15 amino acids. Study-wide findings and caveats: Across donors, presence/absence analyses took sequencing depth to be roughly uniform.

PCR was performed using 60 Vbeta and 13 Jbeta primers. TCRdb keeps only in-frame clones here, not all; method: immunoSEQ multiplex PCR. The data contain around 87,000 clones, 76% of them seen just once; the ten biggest clones take up approximately 3%. The table lists this clone with a few counts. Its specificity is unknown. The receptor was isolated from a middle-aged man in good health and CMV-seronegative. Sequences were obtained from PBMCs. The rearrangement links TRBV10-3 to TRBJ1-2; 7 nucleotides align to TRBD1. The CDR3 bases are TGTGCCATCAGTACCACAGGGGTAGCTAACTATGGCTACACCTTC. This gives the protein CAISTTGVANYGYTF.